Reported below is one T cell receptor (beta chain). CDR3 length: 13 residues. V was shortened by 5 bases and J by 4 bases, with 8 bases between the two germline ends. Negative isolation yielded CD4+ and CD8+ T cells, and FACS enriched TEMRA cells. The data were obtained in a study of CD8 T cells in Susac syndrome. A quantity of about 0.45 to 1 ug RNA underwent reverse transcription using random hexamers. TCRdb processed the immunoSEQ multiplex PCR reads anew with MiXCR; each CDR3 protein has one entry. Among roughly 180,000 distinct CDR3 sequences listed, around 96% were seen once. This chain uses TRBV12-3 or TRBV12-4 with TRBJ1-4; D is uncertain. This receptor was identified in a human donor in good health. What was sequenced was CD4+ T cells from PBMCs. The CDR3 protein is CASSPQINEKLFF. The CDR3 DNA reads TGTGCCAGCAGTCCGCAGATTAATGAAAAACTGTTTTTT.